The rows below give T cell receptor beta chains drawn from one sample of a study of blood T cell repertoires in COVID-19. The table came from immunoSEQ multiplex PCR; TCRdb's copy has only in-frame clones and leaves some out. The profile covers around 270,000 clones, with more than 85% appearing a single time and 0.75% to 0.9% taken by the ten largest. Sequencing was done on a sample of peripheral blood. The receptors come from a man aged 30 to 39 with acute or convalescent COVID-19. The CDR3 runs from the conserved cysteine through the conserved F or W. A D gene is named only where the DNA matches it firmly. Only some rows state a clone size, as once, few, many or a class for expanded clones.

D gene,J gene,V gene,clone size,CDR3 protein,CDR3 DNA
-,TRBJ2-4,TRBV7-9,-,CASSLVGRTKNIQYF,TGTGCCAGCAGCTTAGTTGGCAGAACCAAAAACATTCAGTACTTC
TRBD1,TRBJ1-5,TRBV19,-,CASSIGGQGKYQPQHF,TGTGCCAGTAGTATAGGAGGACAGGGGAAGTATCAGCCCCAGCATTTT
-,TRBJ1-5,TRBV5-5,-,CASSHTGNSNQPQHF,TGTGCCAGCAGCCATACAGGGAATAGCAATCAGCCCCAGCATTTT
TRBD1,TRBJ2-7,TRBV27,-,CASRQPGQGAEQYF,TGTGCCAGCAGACAACCGGGACAGGGGGCCGAGCAGTACTTC
-,TRBJ1-5,TRBV28,-,CASKRYSSNQPQHF,TGTGCCAGCAAAAGGTACAGTAGCAATCAGCCCCAGCATTTT
-,TRBJ2-7,TRBV7-2,-,CASSLAHSYEQYF,TGTGCCAGCAGCTTAGCACACTCCTACGAGCAGTACTTC
TRBD1,TRBJ1-1,TRBV25-1,-,CASLRTGTGTEAFF,TGTGCCAGCTTACGAACCGGGACAGGCACTGAAGCTTTCTTT
TRBD2,TRBJ2-1,TRBV5-4,-,CASSPRVGLANEQFF,TGTGCCAGCAGCCCCCGGGTGGGACTAGCCAATGAGCAGTTCTTC
-,TRBJ1-1,TRBV11-2,-,CASSLRLMNTEAFF,TGTGCCAGCAGCTTAAGACTGATGAACACTGAAGCTTTCTTT
-,TRBJ2-1,TRBV27,-,CASSSRGGLIGPHNEQFF,TGTGCCAGCAGTTCCCGTGGAGGGCTCATAGGACCCCACAATGAGCAGTTCTTC
TRBD1,TRBJ1-5,TRBV28,few,CASRNRGGSNQPQHF,TGTGCCAGCAGGAACAGGGGCGGGAGCAATCAGCCCCAGCATTTT
TRBD1,TRBJ2-6,TRBV2,-,CASSGTGGSGANVLTF,TGTGCCAGCAGCGGGACAGGGGGCTCTGGGGCCAACGTCCTGACTTTC
TRBD1,TRBJ1-6,TRBV23-1,-,CASSPTGTEVSPLHF,TGCGCCAGCAGTCCGACCGGGACAGAAGTTTCACCCCTCCACTTT
TRBD1,TRBJ1-5,TRBV6-6,-,CASRPNRGNNQPQHF,TGTGCCAGCAGACCAAACAGGGGGAACAATCAGCCCCAGCATTTT
TRBD1,TRBJ1-3,TRBV10-2,-,CASSNRDRASGNTIYF,TGCGCCAGCAGTAACCGGGACAGGGCATCTGGAAACACCATATATTTT
-,TRBJ2-3,TRBV10-1,-,CASSDGRPTDTQYF,TGCGCCAGCAGTGATGGCAGGCCCACAGATACGCAGTATTTT
TRBD2,TRBJ2-7,TRBV4-1,-,CASSQAPSGDYEQYF,TGCGCCAGCAGCCAAGCTCCTAGCGGCGATTACGAGCAGTACTTC
-,TRBJ2-3,TRBV27,-,CASSPGVTSTDTQYF,TGTGCCAGCAGTCCCGGGGTTACTAGCACAGATACGCAGTATTTT
-,TRBJ2-5,TRBV5-1,once,CASSLVPRGQETQYF,TGCGCCAGCAGCTTGGTTCCCAGAGGCCAAGAGACCCAGTACTTC
TRBD2,TRBJ2-5,TRBV7-8,-,CASSPLAGGVETQYF,TGTGCCAGCAGCCCTCTAGCGGGAGGTGTTGAGACCCAGTACTTC
TRBD2,TRBJ2-1,TRBV6-6,-,CASKPSGGADNEQFF,TGTGCCAGCAAGCCTAGCGGGGGGGCCGACAATGAGCAGTTCTTC
TRBD1,TRBJ1-1,TRBV3-1/TRBV3-2,-,CASSTGQGWVTEAFF,TGTGCCAGCAGCACAGGACAGGGCTGGGTCACTGAAGCTTTCTTT
TRBD1,TRBJ1-1,TRBV28,once,CASSPGPGGQAFF,TGTGCCAGCAGCCCGGGGCCAGGGGGCCAAGCTTTCTTT
TRBD2,TRBJ2-1,TRBV6-4,-,CASSDSPKGGRLSNEQFF,TGTGCCAGCAGTGACTCCCCCAAGGGCGGGAGGTTGTCCAATGAGCAGTTCTTC
-,TRBJ1-4,TRBV20-1,-,CSAIDGGYEKLFF,TGCAGTGCTATTGACGGGGGGTACGAAAAACTGTTTTTT
-,TRBJ1-1,TRBV27,-,CASSLKGALNTEAFF,TGTGCCAGCAGTTTAAAAGGGGCCCTGAACACTGAAGCTTTCTTT
TRBD2,TRBJ2-1,TRBV5-6,-,CASTGLAGVEQFF,TGTGCCAGCACTGGACTAGCGGGAGTTGAGCAGTTCTTC
-,TRBJ2-2,TRBV6-5,-,CASSPRDTNTGELFF,TGTGCCAGCAGCCCCCGGGACACGAACACCGGGGAGCTGTTTTTT
TRBD2,TRBJ2-2,TRBV4-1,-,CASSQVLAGGSLAGELFF,TGCGCCAGCAGCCAAGTACTAGCGGGAGGATCTTTGGCCGGGGAGCTGTTTTTT
-,TRBJ2-7,TRBV12-3/TRBV12-4,-,CASRTGDAYEQYF,TGTGCCAGCAGGACAGGCGACGCCTACGAGCAGTACTTC
-,TRBJ1-2,TRBV19,-,CAAAPQVYYGYTF,TGTGCCGCCGCCCCCCAGGTATACTATGGCTACACCTTC
TRBD2,TRBJ2-5,TRBV7-8,few,CASSLERGVSETQYF,TGTGCCAGCAGCTTAGAACGGGGGGTGTCAGAGACCCAGTACTTC
TRBD1,TRBJ1-6,TRBV6-1,-,CASSEVGTGYSPLHF,TGTGCCAGCAGTGAAGTGGGGACAGGGTACTCACCCCTCCACTTT
TRBD1,TRBJ1-4,TRBV5-4,-,CASSANRQGPTNEKLFF,TGTGCCAGCAGCGCAAATCGACAGGGGCCAACTAATGAAAAACTGTTTTTT
TRBD1,TRBJ1-5,TRBV6-1,-,CASSEGQEPGPQHF,TGTGCCAGCAGTGAGGGACAGGAGCCGGGGCCCCAGCATTTT
-,TRBJ1-5,TRBV7-9,-,CASSLDSLNQPQHF,TGTGCCAGCAGCCTGGACAGTCTAAATCAGCCCCAGCATTTT
-,TRBJ2-1,TRBV11-2,once,CASSLPGRRYNEQFF,TGTGCCAGCAGCTTACCGGGTCGTAGATACAATGAGCAGTTCTTC
TRBD2,TRBJ2-7,TRBV6-4,-,CASSETSGGPPYEQYF,TGTGCCAGCAGTGAAACTAGCGGGGGGCCCCCCTACGAGCAGTACTTC
-,TRBJ2-3,TRBV3-1/TRBV3-2,-,CASSQEPQGTDTQYF,TGTGCCAGCAGCCAAGAGCCCCAGGGCACAGATACGCAGTATTTT
-,TRBJ2-3,TRBV4-1,-,CASSQEAGPGTDTQYF,TGCGCCAGCAGCCAAGAAGCGGGCCCGGGCACAGATACGCAGTATTTT
TRBD1,TRBJ2-2,TRBV25-1,-,CASSVGTGRGYTGELFF,TGTGCCAGCAGTGTCGGGACAGGGAGAGGGTACACCGGGGAGCTGTTTTTT